The 18 T cell receptor beta chains in this list originate from one sample, sequenced in a study of CD8 T cells in Susac syndrome. About 0.45 to 1 ug RNA was reverse transcribed with random hexamers. A single record per CDR3 protein comes from TCRdb applying MiXCR to the immunoSEQ multiplex PCR reads. The data contain approximately 160,000 distinct CDR3 sequences, approximately 93% of them singletons. The sequenced sample was CD4+ T cells from PBMCs. The origin of the receptors is a human donor with multiple sclerosis.

The chain is built from TRBV7-2 and TRBJ2-7, with D perhaps being TRBD1 or TRBD2 (5 bases each). The CDR3 consists of 18 residues. Trimming shortened V by 0 bases and J by 0 bases, and 18 bases separated the two germline ends. Germline V gene lookup returns CDR1 SGHTA and CDR2 FQGNSA. Here the CDR3 DNA reads TGTGCCAGCAGCTTAGCACCGGGACCCCTAAGTAGCTCCTACGAGCAGTACTTC. It translates to CASSLAPGPLSSSYEQYF.

The table lists this clonotype with a count of one. This chain connects TRBV11-2 to TRBJ2-1, with TRBD2 identical over 8 bases. Per the germline V gene, CDR1 is SGHAT and CDR2 is FQNNGV. The length of the CDR3 is 15 residues. The ends lost 4 bases at V and 14 bases at J; junction bases unmatched: 16. As DNA, the CDR3 is TGTGCCAGCAGCTCCTTGCGGGAGGCCCAGTTGGTTGAGTTCTTC. Amino acids: CASSSLREAQLVEFF.

The V and J genes are TRBV20-1 and TRBJ2-7; perhaps TRBD1 as D (6 bases). The CDR3 extends over 14 amino acids. V lost 6 bases to trimming and J lost 2 bases, with 17 bases between them. The germline CDR1 and CDR2 sequences are DFQATT and SNEGSKA (reference sequence). CDR3 sequence (DNA): TGCAGTGCCCTAGATTCGGGACAACCCTACGAGCAGTACTTC. Translated, it gives CSALDSGQPYEQYF.

This rearrangement joins TRBV19 to TRBJ2-2, with D unclear. The CDR3 consists of 15 residues. CDR1 and CDR2 (germline): LNHDA, SQIVND (reference sequence). The V and J ends lost 5 bases and 4 bases respectively, with 14 bases between them. The CDR3 nucleotides read TGTGCCAGTAGTCCAACTGGGGTCGGCACCGGGGAGCTGTTTTTT. Encoded protein: CASSPTGVGTGELFF.

This chain joins TRBV9 and TRBJ2-7, with 8 bases matching TRBD1. After removal of 0 bases from V and 2 bases from J, the junction contained 7 bases not matched to a gene. The CDR3 covers 16 residues. Germline-derived CDR1 and CDR2 are SGDLS and YYNGEE. CDR3 amino acids: CASSVDGGTGAYEQYF. The CDR3 nucleotides read TGTGCCAGCAGCGTAGACGGCGGGACAGGAGCCTACGAGCAGTACTTC.

This chain connects TRBV20-1 to TRBJ1-5; D gene uncertain. Trimming shortened V by 4 bases and J by 0 bases, and 7 bases separated the two germline ends. This CDR3 has 13 amino acids. Germline-derived CDR1 and CDR2 are DFQATT and SNEGSKA (reference sequence). CDR3: CSANGDSNQPQHF. The CDR3 nucleotides read TGCAGTGCTAACGGGGATAGCAATCAGCCCCAGCATTTT.

The gene calls are TRBV7-2 and TRBJ2-7; TRBD2 is a possible D gene (6 bases). Trimming took 3 bases from V and 4 from J, leaving 13 bases between them. The length of the CDR3 is 14 residues. The germline V gene encodes CDR1 SGHTA and CDR2 FQGNSA. The CDR3 coding sequence is TGTGCCAGCAGCTTCGGAGGGGCGGGATACGAGCAGTACTTC. Amino acids: CASSFGGAGYEQYF.

The J gene is TRBJ2-4, the V gene TRBV6-2 or TRBV6-3; no definite D call. The V gene's germline CDR1 is MNHEY and CDR2 SVGEGT. V gave up 5 bases and J gave up 8 bases, with 16 bases separating them. CDR3 length: 14 residues. The CDR3 sequence is CASSHPDLADIQYF. CDR3 sequence (DNA): TGTGCCAGCAGTCACCCTGATCTCGCGGACATTCAGTACTTC.

V is TRBV29-1 and J is TRBJ2-7; 7 nucleotides match TRBD1. The CDR3 totals 16 residues. V lost 1 base, J lost 2 bases, and 11 bases stayed unmatched. Germline V lookup: CDR1 SQVTM, CDR2 ANQGSEA. The CDR3 loop reads CSVEVYKGATTYEQYF. CDR3 nucleotide sequence: TGCAGCGTTGAAGTTTATAAGGGGGCTACCACCTACGAGCAGTACTTC.

The chain combines TRBV6-2 or TRBV6-3 with TRBJ2-1, with D maybe TRBD2 (5 bases). Germline V gene sequence: CDR1 MNHEY, CDR2 SVGEGT. Deletions cut 5 bases from V and 6 bases from J, with 14 bases between. This CDR3 comprises 14 residues. As DNA, the CDR3 is TGTGCCAGCAGTACTAGGATCGCCCCCAATGAGCAGTTCTTC. This translates into CASSTRIAPNEQFF.

This clonotype has a handful of counts. The chain recombines TRBV6-2 or TRBV6-3 with TRBJ2-7; D unresolved. V dropped 4 bases and J dropped 4 bases, with 5 bases sitting between them. From germline, CDR1 is MNHEY and CDR2 SVGEGT. The CDR3 covers 11 residues. DNA of the CDR3: TGTGCCAGCAGTTTCAGATACGAGCAGTACTTC. Translating it yields CASSFRYEQYF.

This chain connects TRBV28 to TRBJ2-7, with D possibly being TRBD1 or TRBD2 (6 bases each). This CDR3 has 15 residues. V lost 4 bases and J 4 bases, leaving 17 bases between the germline ends. The germline gives CDR1 MDHEN, CDR2 SYDVKM. CDR3 residues: CASSYTQGGWYEQYF. The CDR3 region has the DNA TGTGCCAGCAGTTACACACAGGGAGGATGGTACGAGCAGTACTTC.

The J gene is TRBJ1-3, the V gene TRBV28, with D uncertain. Trimming pared 6 bases from V and 3 bases from J, leaving 12 bases between. Germline loops: CDR1 MDHEN, CDR2 SYDVKM. The CDR3 spans 14 residues. CDR3 sequence: CASSTTRSGNTIYF. For the CDR3, the DNA is TGTGCCAGCAGCACGACCAGAAGTGGAAACACCATATATTTT.

The genes are TRBV4-2 and TRBJ2-7, with 11 bases identical to TRBD2. V dropped 6 bases and J dropped 0; count of bases not matched to a gene: 4. CDR1 is LGHNA and CDR2 is YNFKEQ in the germline V gene. The CDR3 totals 15 residues. CDR3 sequence (DNA): TGTGCCAGCAGACTAGCGGGAGAAGGCTCCTACGAGCAGTACTTC. Translation gives CASRLAGEGSYEQYF.

The chain is built from TRBV27 and TRBJ2-5, with D tentatively TRBD2 (6 bases). Trimming removed 2 bases from V and 2 bases from J, with 12 bases in between. The germline V gene encodes CDR1 MNHEY and CDR2 SMNVEV (reference sequence). This CDR3 is 15 amino acids long. The CDR3 loop reads CASSLLATPQETQYF. The DNA of the CDR3 is TGTGCCAGCAGTTTACTAGCGACTCCACAAGAGACCCAGTACTTC.

The chain carries TRBV7-2 and TRBJ2-5; 7 positions agree with TRBD1. The CDR3 length is 16 residues. The germline gives CDR1 SGHTA, CDR2 FQGNSA. Unmatched junction bases numbered 11, after V lost 2 bases and J lost 5 bases. In DNA form, the CDR3 reads TGTGCCAGCAGCTTACCGGACAGGCTTTTGTGGGAGACCCAGTACTTC. As protein: CASSLPDRLLWETQYF.

For this clonotype: The CDR3 end shows no conserved phenylalanine or tryptophan, and so a read error is likely. The chain uses TRBV9 and TRBJ1-2, with D unresolved. Trimming took off 3 bases at V and 4 bases at J, with 10 bases between the two ends. Germline values: CDR1 SGDLS, CDR2 YYNGEE. This CDR3 comprises 13 residues. The CDR3 loop reads CASSADMFYGYTL. The CDR3 region has the DNA TGTGCCAGCAGCGCAGACATGTTCTATGGCTACACCCTC.

The V and J genes are TRBV30 and TRBJ1-1; D is ambiguous. Germline CDR1 GTSNPN, CDR2 SVGIG (reference sequence). Between the trimmed V and J ends, which lost 3 bases and 7 bases, there was a span of 6 bases. The CDR3 is 10 residues long. For the CDR3, the DNA is TGTGCCTGGAGACACAATGAAGCTTTCTTT. Its protein is CAWRHNEAFF. The full variable domain, rest sourced from reference TRBV30 and TRBJ1-1, is SQTIHQWPATLVQPVGSPLSLECTVEGTSNPNLYWYRQAAGRGLQLLFYSVGIGQISSEVPQNLSASRPQDRQFILSSKKLLLSDSGFYLCAWRHNEAFFGQGTRLTVV.